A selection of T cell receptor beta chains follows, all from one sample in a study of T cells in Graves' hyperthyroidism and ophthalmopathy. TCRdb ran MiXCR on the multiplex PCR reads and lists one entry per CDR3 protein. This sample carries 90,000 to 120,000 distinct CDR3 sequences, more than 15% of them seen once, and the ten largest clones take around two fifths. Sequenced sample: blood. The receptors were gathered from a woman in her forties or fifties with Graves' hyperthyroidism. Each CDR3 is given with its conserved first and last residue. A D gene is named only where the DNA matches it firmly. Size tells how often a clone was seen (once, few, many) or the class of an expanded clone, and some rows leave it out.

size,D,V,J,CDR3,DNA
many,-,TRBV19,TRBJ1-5,CASSTRTGLSQPQHF,TGTGCCAGTAGTACCCGAACAGGGTTGAGTCAGCCCCAGCATTTT
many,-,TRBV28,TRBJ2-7,CASQFSNPVAEQYF,TGTGCCAGTCAATTCTCCAACCCGGTTGCCGAGCAGTACTTC
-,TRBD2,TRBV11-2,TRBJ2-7,CASSLVVASGFDGQYF,TGTGCCAGCAGCTTAGTTGTCGCTAGCGGTTTTGATGGGCAGTACTTC
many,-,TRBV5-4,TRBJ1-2,CASSLGLGANGYTF,TGTGCCAGCAGCTTGGGCCTGGGGGCAAATGGCTACACCTTC
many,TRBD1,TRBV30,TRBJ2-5,CAWSQGQGSETQYF,TGTGCCTGGAGTCAGGGACAGGGGAGCGAGACCCAGTACTTC
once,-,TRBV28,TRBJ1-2,CASSLWQAADGYTF,TGTGCCAGCAGTTTGTGGCAGGCCGCCGACGGCTACACCTTC
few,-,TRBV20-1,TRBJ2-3,CSARVVISGTDTQYF,TGCAGTGCCCGAGTAGTGATTAGCGGCACAGATACGCAGTATTTT
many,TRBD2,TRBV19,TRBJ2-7,CASSKLAGVVNEQYF,TGTGCCAGTAGCAAACTAGCGGGAGTTGTCAACGAGCAGTACTTC
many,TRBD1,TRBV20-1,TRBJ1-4,CSARGTGAFTNEKLFF,TGCAGTGCTAGAGGGACAGGAGCTTTCACTAATGAAAAACTGTTTTTT
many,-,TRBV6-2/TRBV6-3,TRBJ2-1,CASSYSMIAGAEDIEQFF,TGTGCCAGCAGTTACTCGATGATTGCAGGGGCCGAGGACATTGAGCAGTTCTTC
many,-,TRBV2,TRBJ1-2,CASRGGSNYGYTF,TGTGCCAGCAGGGGTGGGTCCAACTATGGCTACACCTTC
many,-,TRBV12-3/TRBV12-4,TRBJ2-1,CASSPEARGEQFF,TGTGCCAGCAGCCCGGAGGCCAGGGGTGAGCAGTTCTTC
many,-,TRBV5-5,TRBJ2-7,CASSLVPRNEQYF,TGTGCCAGCAGCTTGGTACCTCGGAACGAGCAGTACTTC
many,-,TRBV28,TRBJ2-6,CAASPAAGANVLTF,TGTGCCGCCTCCCCCGCGGCTGGGGCCAACGTCCTGACTTTC
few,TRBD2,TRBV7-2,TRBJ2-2,CASSYLAGELGELFF,TGTGCCAGCAGCTATCTAGCGGGAGAACTCGGGGAGCTGTTTTTT
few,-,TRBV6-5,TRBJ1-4,CASSNQLQVDNEKLFF,TGTGCCAGCAGTAACCAACTACAAGTCGATAATGAAAAACTGTTTTTT
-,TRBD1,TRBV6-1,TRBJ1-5,CASSEGPGQENQPQHF,TGTGCCAGCAGTGAAGGGCCGGGACAGGAGAATCAGCCCCAGCATTTT
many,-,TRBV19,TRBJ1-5,CATASREGNQPQHF,TGTGCCACCGCGAGTAGGGAGGGGAATCAGCCCCAGCATTTT
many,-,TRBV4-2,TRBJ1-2,CASSQDRYRAFDYGYTF,TGTGCCAGCAGCCAAGATCGGTATAGGGCGTTCGACTATGGCTACACCTTC
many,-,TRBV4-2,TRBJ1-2,CASSQVEGFRGYTF,TGTGCCAGCAGCCAAGTTGAGGGTTTTCGCGGCTACACCTTC
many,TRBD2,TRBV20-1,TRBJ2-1,CSARDGKGGGRYNEQFF,TGCAGTGCTAGAGATGGGAAGGGTGGCGGGAGGTACAATGAGCAGTTCTTC
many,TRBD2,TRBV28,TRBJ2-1,CASSLAGLAVGNEQFF,TGTGCCAGCAGTTTGGCGGGACTAGCGGTAGGCAATGAGCAGTTCTTC
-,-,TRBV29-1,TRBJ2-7,CSVEEGNYEQYF,TGCAGCGTTGAAGAGGGCAATTACGAGCAGTACTTC
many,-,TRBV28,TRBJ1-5,CASTSDPDPQHF,TGTGCCAGCACCTCCGATCCGGATCCCCAGCATTTT
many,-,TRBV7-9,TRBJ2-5,CASSGSYLETQYF,TGTGCCAGCAGCGGATCGTACCTAGAGACCCAGTACTTC
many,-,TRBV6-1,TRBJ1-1,CASSYPQGSEAFF,TGTGCCAGCAGTTACCCTCAAGGTAGCGAAGCTTTCTTT